This T cell receptor beta chain comes out of a study of molecular identifiers for immune sequencing clone quantification. This clonotype was detected ten times or more. TCRdb processed the PCR reads anew with MiXCR; each CDR3 protein has one entry. The repertoire holds about 97,000 distinct CDR3 sequences, with roughly 26% as singletons. The sample taken for sequencing was naive CD8+ T cells from blood, with Jurkat cell RNA spiked in. The subset: FACS-sorted CD8+CD4-CCR7+CD45RA+ naive T cells. The receptor comes from a human donor in good health. Some libraries in this study had Jurkat cell RNA spiked in.

CDR3 DNA sequence: TGTGCCAGCAGTCTTCCGGGACAAAACGAGCAGTACTTC. Translation gives CASSLPGQNEQYF. The rearrangement links TRBV6-5 to TRBJ2-7; tentative D call: TRBD1 (6 bases). The CDR3 is 13 amino acids. Germline assignment: CDR1 MNHEY and CDR2 SVGAGI. V was trimmed by 5 bases and J by 5 bases, leaving 13 bases between them.